This entry is about one TCR beta chain. The antigen remains unidentified. This entry comes from a study of T-cell memory formation after mild COVID-19. Looking at the study overall: TCR clustering was largely donor specific.

Broader study findings: Contracting CD4+ clones were located mainly in CM and EM, and CD8+ clones in EMRA. Clones shrinking from day 15 to 85 showed even CD4/CD8 mixes; later expanders tilted CD4+.

TCRdb recomputed calls from the 5' RACE reads with MiXCR, one row per CDR3 protein. The repertoire consists of fewer than 200,000 distinct CDR3 sequences, with 10% to 15% occurring once and the leading ten covering approximately 3.3%. The CDR3 runs to 14 residues. V gave up 1 base and J gave up 2 bases, with 8 bases separating them. Germline V lookup: CDR1 MGHRA, CDR2 YSYEKL. The chain carries TRBV4-1 and TRBJ1-2; D unresolved. Sequencing was carried out using PBMCs or a T cell subset sorted from them (not recorded which). The sequence came from a young man who had mild COVID-19 (a few samples of this study predate the infection). Cell type and time point are not known. CDR3 sequence reads: CASSQAPLNYGYTF. CDR3 nucleotides: TGCGCCAGCAGCCAAGCTCCGCTAAACTATGGCTACACCTTC.